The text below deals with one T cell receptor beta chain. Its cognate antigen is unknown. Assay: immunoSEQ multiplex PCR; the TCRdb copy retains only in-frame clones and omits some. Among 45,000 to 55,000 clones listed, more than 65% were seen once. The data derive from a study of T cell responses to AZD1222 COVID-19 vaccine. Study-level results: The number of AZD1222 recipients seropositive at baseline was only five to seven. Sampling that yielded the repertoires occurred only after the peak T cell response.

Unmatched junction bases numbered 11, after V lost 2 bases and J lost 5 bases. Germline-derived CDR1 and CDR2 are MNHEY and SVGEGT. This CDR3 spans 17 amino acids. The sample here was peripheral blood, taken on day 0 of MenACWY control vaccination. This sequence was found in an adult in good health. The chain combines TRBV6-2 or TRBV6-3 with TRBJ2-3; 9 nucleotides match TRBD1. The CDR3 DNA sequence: TGTGCCAGCAGTTACGACGGGGACAGGGTTAGGGAAGATACGCAGTATTTT. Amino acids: CASSYDGDRVREDTQYF.